This T cell receptor beta chain comes out of a study of OX40 agonist ivuxolimab in advanced cancers. Study-level points and caveats: Clonal expansion among partial responders at 0.1-3.0 mg/kg ranked near the lowest. CD4+ and CD8+ T cells in blood underwent clonal expansion by week 6 at 0.1 to 3.0 mg/kg.

Turning to this clone: Antigen unknown.

The data were produced by immunoSEQ multiplex PCR, yet TCRdb's version contains in-frame clones alone and is incomplete. Here the sample spans about 96,000 clones, roughly four fifths being singletons. Germline values: CDR1 SGHDT, CDR2 YYEEEE. The V gene lost 3 bases and the J gene lost 0 bases, with 19 bases spanning the gap. The CDR3 has 17 residues. The chain joins TRBV5-6 to TRBJ2-7, with D possibly being TRBD1 or TRBD2 (6 bases each). The origin of this receptor is an adult with an advanced solid tumor such as melanoma, head and neck, liver or kidney cancer. The sequencing used CD4+ or CD8+ T cells sorted from blood, collected in a trial of the OX40 agonist ivuxolimab. This CDR3 reads CASSSVWGATSSYEQYF. The CDR3 nucleotides read TGTGCCAGCAGCTCCGTCTGGGGGGCCACGAGCTCCTACGAGCAGTACTTC.